These 12 T cell receptor beta chains share one sample of origin, sequenced in a study of T cell responses to AZD1222 COVID-19 vaccine. Clones were read by immunoSEQ multiplex PCR, and TCRdb kept only the in-frame ones, dropping some. The data show around 110,000 clones, 80% to 95% seen once. Source: peripheral blood, taken 28 days after the second AZD1222 dose. The receptors originated from an adult who received the AZD1222 COVID-19 vaccine.

The chain employs TRBV6-5 and TRBJ2-7; TRBD2 agrees at 11 bases. Per germline, CDR1 MNHEY and CDR2 SVGAGI. The CDR3 spans 15 residues. J gave up 2 bases and V 6 bases, and 6 bases lay outside the gene matches. The chain's CDR3 is CASRPLAGGPYEQYF. The CDR3 DNA sequence: TGTGCCAGCAGACCCCTAGCGGGGGGCCCCTACGAGCAGTACTTC.

The chain joins TRBV4-3 to TRBJ2-1; D possibly corresponds to TRBD1 (5 bases). The V gene lost 1 base and the J gene lost 8 bases, with 18 bases spanning the gap. The CDR3 covers 16 residues. Germline CDR1 and CDR2: LGHNA and YSLEER. Here the CDR3 reads CASSQGGQGQRHEQFF. The DNA of the CDR3 is TGCGCCAGCAGCCAAGGAGGCCAGGGCCAACGGCATGAGCAGTTCTTC.

The chain employs TRBV7-9 and TRBJ1-2; tentative D call: TRBD1 (6 bases). The ends were cut back, 8 bases at V and 3 bases at J, with 13 bases in the middle. The CDR3 is 13 amino acids. CDR1 is SEHNR, CDR2 FQNEAQ, per germline (reference sequence). The CDR3 loop reads CASGFGGYYGYTF. The CDR3 bases are TGTGCCAGCGGATTCGGGGGCTACTATGGCTACACCTTC.

The genes are TRBV5-1 and TRBJ1-2; no definite D call. Trimming removed 3 bases at V and 6 bases at J, with 9 bases between. The CDR3 has 12 residues. CDR1 and CDR2 (germline): SGHRS, YFSETQ. The CDR3 bases are TGCGCCAGCAGCTCCAACCATGATGGCTACACCTTC. This codes for CASSSNHDGYTF.

The chain has TRBV3-1 (or the pseudogene TRBV3-2) and TRBJ2-7; TRBD1 agrees at 10 bases. The germline V gene has CDR1 LGHDT and CDR2 YNNKEL (reference sequence). After removal of 4 bases from V and 0 bases from J, the junction contained 15 bases not matched to a gene. The CDR3 spans 19 residues. The CDR3 DNA is TGTGCCAGCAGCCGCAAACACATAAGCAGGACAGGGGGCTCCTACGAGCAGTACTTC. This gives the protein CASSRKHISRTGGSYEQYF.

The chain has TRBV11-2 and TRBJ1-2; tentatively, D is TRBD1 (5 bases). The germline gives CDR1 SGHAT, CDR2 FQNNGV. The CDR3 totals 15 residues. Trimming stripped 6 bases from V and 4 bases from J, with 18 bases between. The CDR3 is CASRRGTEAPYGYTF. The CDR3 coding sequence is TGTGCCAGCAGGCGAGGGACCGAAGCCCCCTATGGCTACACCTTC.

The V call is TRBV18, the J call TRBJ1-3; D gene uncertain. V lost 0 bases, J lost 3 bases, and 12 bases lay in between. Per germline, CDR1 KGHSH and CDR2 LQKENI. There are 16 residues in the CDR3. In nucleotides, the CDR3 is TGTGCCAGCTCACCACCGGCTCGGACTAGTGGAAACACCATATATTTT. Protein sequence: CASSPPARTSGNTIYF.

V is TRBV5-6 and J is TRBJ1-6; no definite D call. Germline CDR1 and CDR2: SGHDT and YYEEEE. The CDR3 covers 14 residues. Trimming removed 5 bases at V and 5 bases at J, with 11 bases between. The CDR3 DNA follows: TGTGCCAGCAGTTCTGGACGGAATAATTCACCCCTCCACTTT. Its protein is CASSSGRNNSPLHF.

The chain combines TRBV30 with TRBJ2-7; D may match TRBD1 or TRBD2 (5 bases each). The CDR3 is 10 residues long. Germline CDR1 reads GTSNPN; CDR2 reads SVGIG (reference sequence). V lost 7 bases, J lost 4 bases, and 8 bases lay in between. The CDR3 DNA reads as TGTGCCTCGGGGCAGTACGAGCAGTACTTC. It is translated as CASGQYEQYF.

V is TRBV27 and J is TRBJ1-6, with D uncertain. With 3 bases removed from V and 5 bases from J, the gap between germline ends came to 8 bases. The CDR3 spans 14 residues. Germline values: CDR1 MNHEY, CDR2 SMNVEV (reference sequence). The CDR3 nucleotides read TGTGCCAGCAGTTTTACCACCGATAATTCACCCCTCCACTTT. Translating gives CASSFTTDNSPLHF.

This chain uses TRBV19 with TRBJ2-5, with 9 bases fitting TRBD1. The CDR3 runs 15 residues. V lost 1 base to trimming and J lost 3 bases; unmatched junction nucleotides: 3. Germline CDR1 reads LNHDA; CDR2 reads SQIVND (reference sequence). The CDR3 sequence is CASSIGDREKETQYF. Here the CDR3 DNA reads TGTGCCAGTAGTATAGGGGACAGGGAGAAAGAGACCCAGTACTTC.

The chain carries TRBV7-2 and TRBJ1-5, with D possibly TRBD1 on 5 matching bases. Germline V gene sequence: CDR1 SGHTA, CDR2 FQGNSA. Trimming left V 4 bases short and J 4 bases short, with 8 bases between. This CDR3 has 13 amino acids. CDR3 in amino acids: CASSWGNNQPQHF. In DNA, the CDR3 is TGTGCCAGCAGCTGGGGGAATAATCAGCCCCAGCATTTT.